These 30 T cell receptor beta chains were all obtained from the same sample, sequenced in a study of blood T cell repertoires in COVID-19 (dated by TCRdb to 2020 to 2021). The library was produced with the immunoSEQ multiplex PCR assay. Not all clones reach the TCRdb copy of this immuneACCESS table, which keeps in-frame sequences only. Checked studies attribute under half of the gap to unresolved V genes and leave the rest unexplained. The sample records over 200,000 clones, nearly 90% of which are singletons. The top ten hold 10% to 15% of the sample. Source material: peripheral blood. Receptors were obtained from a woman younger than 30 who had recovered from COVID-19.

As DNA, the CDR3 is TGTGCCAGCAGTTTTCAGGGGACTGAAGCTTTCTTT. Encoded protein: CASSFQGTEAFF. J is TRBJ1-1 and V is TRBV12-3 or TRBV12-4, with D maybe TRBD1 (6 bases). V lost 3 bases and J lost 5, with 7 bases in between. CDR3 length: 12 residues.

The rearrangement links TRBV25-1 to TRBJ2-1; tentatively, D is TRBD1 (6 bases). This CDR3 contains 14 residues. Germline V lookup: CDR1 MGHDK, CDR2 SYGVNS. Trimming removed 4 bases at V and 2 bases at J, with 9 bases between. For the CDR3, the DNA is TGTGCCAGCAGTGGAGCAGGGGCCTACAATGAGCAGTTCTTC. Translating it yields CASSGAGAYNEQFF.

The rearrangement joins TRBV27 to TRBJ2-7; D is unclear. V gave up 8 bases and J gave up 6 bases, with 14 bases separating them. Germline CDR1 MNHEY, CDR2 SMNVEV (reference sequence). CDR3 size: 12 residues. Written as DNA, the CDR3 is TGTGCCAGCCAAAAACCCACCGGCGAGCAGTACTTC. Amino acids: CASQKPTGEQYF.

The chain carries TRBV24-1 and TRBJ2-3; D uncertain. CDR1 KGHDR and CDR2 SFDVKD come from the germline V gene. Trimming pared 5 bases from V and 6 bases from J, leaving 11 bases between. This CDR3 has 13 amino acids. This CDR3 is CATSGFDGDTQYF. CDR3 DNA: TGTGCCACCAGTGGCTTCGATGGCGATACGCAGTATTTT.

The chain carries TRBV25-1 and TRBJ1-5; D uncertain. The CDR3 contains 14 residues. V lost 4 bases, J lost 5 bases, and 12 bases lay in between. Germline V lookup: CDR1 MGHDK, CDR2 SYGVNS. CDR3 loop: CASSGGGRDQPQHF. CDR3 nucleotides: TGTGCCAGCAGTGGAGGCGGGCGCGATCAGCCCCAGCATTTT.

This chain links TRBV3-1 (or the pseudogene TRBV3-2) with TRBJ1-5; the D gene is possibly TRBD1 (5 bases). Between the trimmed V and J ends, which lost 6 bases and 5 bases, there was a span of 8 bases. Germline values: CDR1 LGHDT, CDR2 YNNKEL (reference sequence). The length of the CDR3 is 12 residues. CDR3 DNA sequence: TGTGCCAGCAGTCTCAGGGATCAGCCCCAGCATTTT. Its translation is CASSLRDQPQHF.

The chain employs TRBV7-6 and TRBJ1-6; tentative D call: TRBD1 (6 bases). The CDR3 is 16 residues long. The germline V gene encodes CDR1 SGHVS and CDR2 FNYEAQ. Trimming took off 5 bases at V and 0 bases at J, with 11 bases between the two ends. This CDR3 is CASSKQGFSYNSPLHF. CDR3 sequence (DNA): TGTGCCAGCAGCAAACAGGGTTTCTCCTATAATTCACCCCTCCACTTT. The whole variable domain, filled in from reference TRBV7-6 and TRBJ1-6, reads GAGVSQSPRYKVTKRGQDVALRCDPISGHVSLYWYRQALGQGPEFLTYFNYEAQQDKSGLPNDRFSAERPEGSISTLTIQRTEQRDSAMYRCASSKQGFSYNSPLHFGNGTRLTVT.

V gene TRBV6-2 or TRBV6-3 combines with J gene TRBJ2-5, with 13 bases that match TRBD2. Germline V gives CDR1 MNHEY, CDR2 SVGEGT. V gave up 5 bases and J gave up 5 bases; unmatched junction bases: 11. The CDR3 contains 17 residues. As DNA, the CDR3 is TGTGCCAGCAGTCCCTCGACTAGCGGGAGGCCGTGGGAGACCCAGTACTTC. The encoded protein is CASSPSTSGRPWETQYF.

This clone was counted only a few times. The V and J genes are TRBV28 and TRBJ1-1; tentatively, D is TRBD1 (6 bases). This CDR3 region has 15 residues. The V end was cut by 6 bases, the J end by 0 bases, with 14 bases between. The V gene's germline CDR1 is MDHEN and CDR2 SYDVKM. DNA of the CDR3: TGTGCCAGCAGCGAACAGGGAATCTTGAACACTGAAGCTTTCTTT. Translating it yields CASSEQGILNTEAFF.

This clone has just one count. The chain combines TRBV19 with TRBJ1-1; 7 nucleotides match TRBD1. The CDR3 has 15 amino acids. Germline loops: CDR1 LNHDA, CDR2 SQIVND (reference sequence). V shed 1 base, J shed 5 bases, and the junction held 7 bases outside the gene matches. CDR3 amino acids: CASSIGSTGFTEAFF. The CDR3 DNA is TGTGCCAGTAGTATAGGATCGACAGGGTTTACTGAAGCTTTCTTT.

The chain employs TRBV28 and TRBJ2-1; TRBD1 is a possible D gene (6 bases). V was cut by 3 bases and J by 4 bases, with 7 bases left in between. The CDR3 runs 13 residues. Germline V gene sequence: CDR1 MDHEN, CDR2 SYDVKM. The CDR3 region is CASSFQGYNEQFF. The CDR3 bases are TGTGCCAGCAGTTTTCAGGGGTACAATGAGCAGTTCTTC.

This clone was detected only a few times. The V and J genes are TRBV6-2 or TRBV6-3 and TRBJ2-7; TRBD2 aligns across 7 bases. The CDR3 runs to 14 residues. Trimming cost V 5 bases and J 2 bases; bases outside gene matches: 6. Germline-derived CDR1 and CDR2 are MNHEY and SVGEGT. The CDR3 loop is CASSAPGTTYEQYF. For the CDR3, the DNA is TGTGCCAGCAGTGCCCCCGGGACTACCTACGAGCAGTACTTC.

This rearrangement joins TRBV9 to TRBJ2-6, with 7 bases fitting TRBD1. This CDR3 has 18 residues. The J segment lost 0 bases and the V segment lost 3 bases, leaving 9 bases of the junction unmatched. CDR1 SGDLS and CDR2 YYNGEE come from the germline V gene. CDR3 region: CASSEGTGAHSGANVLTF. The CDR3 coding sequence is TGTGCCAGCAGCGAAGGTACAGGGGCTCACTCTGGGGCCAACGTCCTGACTTTC.

V usage is TRBV6-2 or TRBV6-3 and J usage is TRBJ2-7; weak D call: TRBD1 (6 bases). V was clipped by 4 bases and J by 4 bases, with 17 bases between them. The CDR3 sequence is 15 residues long. Germline assignment: CDR1 MNHEY and CDR2 SVGEGT. The CDR3 is CASSSLRGFGYEQYF. In nucleotides, the CDR3 is TGTGCCAGCAGTTCTCTCAGGGGATTCGGATACGAGCAGTACTTC.

The chain employs TRBV19 and TRBJ1-1; D is undetermined. Germline V gene sequence: CDR1 LNHDA, CDR2 SQIVND (reference sequence). The CDR3 runs 14 residues. The V gene lost 5 bases and the J gene lost 2 bases, with 12 bases spanning the gap. In nucleotides, the CDR3 is TGTGCCAGTAGTTCCTGGCCGGGTAACACTGAAGCTTTCTTT. Translation: CASSSWPGNTEAFF.

The chain couples TRBV13 to TRBJ2-3; 10 bases align to TRBD1. After removal of 5 bases from V and 4 bases from J, the junction contained 6 bases not matched to a gene. The CDR3 length is 15 residues. CDR1 and CDR2 from the germline V gene are PRHDT and FYEKMQ (reference sequence). The CDR3 loop is CASSPGQGRADTQYF. CDR3 coding DNA: TGTGCCAGCAGCCCGGGACAGGGGAGGGCAGATACGCAGTATTTT.

The CDR3 DNA reads as TGTGCCAGCAGTACTTGGACAGGGGGCACCGGGGAGCTGTTTTTT. It yields the protein CASSTWTGGTGELFF. This chain uses TRBV25-1 with TRBJ2-2, with TRBD1 matching 10 bases. J gave up 4 bases and V 5 bases, and 4 bases lay outside the gene matches. CDR3 length equals 15 residues. Germline V gene lookup returns CDR1 MGHDK and CDR2 SYGVNS.

This chain connects TRBV9 to TRBJ1-2, with TRBD1 matching 7 bases. CDR1 and CDR2 from the germline V gene are SGDLS and YYNGEE. The CDR3 has 13 residues. V dropped 0 bases and J dropped 7; count of bases not matched to a gene: 3. CDR3 coding DNA: TGTGCCAGCAGCGTAGGAGACAGGGCTGGCTACACCTTC. Translated: CASSVGDRAGYTF.

The chain recombines TRBV6-2 or TRBV6-3 with TRBJ2-1; TRBD2 agrees at 7 bases. This CDR3 comprises 19 residues. Germline assignment: CDR1 MNHEY and CDR2 SVGEGT. V was pared by 2 bases and J by 5 bases, with 18 bases of the junction left unmatched. CDR3 sequence: CASSYLIGLTGGRNNEQFF. DNA of the CDR3: TGTGCCAGCAGTTACCTCATTGGGCTTACGGGGGGTAGAAACAATGAGCAGTTCTTC.

CDR3 region: CAWGEVGYNEQFF. The DNA for the CDR3 is TGTGCCTGGGGGGAGGTGGGGTACAATGAGCAGTTCTTC. The rearrangement joins TRBV2 to TRBJ2-1; tentative D call: TRBD2 (6 bases). Germline-derived CDR1 and CDR2 are SNHLY and FYNNEI. The V end lost 11 bases, the J end lost 4 bases, and 15 bases lay between the germline ends. The CDR3 covers 13 residues.

V gene TRBV7-8 combines with J gene TRBJ1-2; D gene ambiguous. V gave up 4 bases and J gave up 3 bases, with 15 bases separating them. The CDR3 covers 15 residues. Germline CDR1 reads SGHVS; CDR2 reads FQNEAQ. The CDR3 sequence: CASSSSLGRDYGYTF. CDR3 nucleotides: TGTGCCAGCAGCTCGAGTCTCGGGAGGGACTATGGCTACACCTTC.

The V call is TRBV24-1, the J call TRBJ2-2; D is possibly TRBD1 (5 bases). The germline V gene encodes CDR1 KGHDR and CDR2 SFDVKD. The CDR3 sequence is 15 residues long. The ends were cut back, 3 bases at V and 0 bases at J, with 7 bases in the middle. This chain's CDR3 is CATSDIRANTGELFF. The DNA for the CDR3 is TGTGCCACCAGTGATATCAGGGCGAACACCGGGGAGCTGTTTTTT.

V is TRBV9 and J is TRBJ2-1, with TRBD1 identical over 9 bases. CDR3 length: 14 residues. J gave up 4 bases and V 3 bases, and 2 bases lay outside the gene matches. Germline loops: CDR1 SGDLS, CDR2 YYNGEE. CDR3 amino acids: CASSAGTGYNEQFF. CDR3 in DNA: TGTGCCAGCAGCGCCGGGACAGGGTACAATGAGCAGTTCTTC.

This clone appeared once. V is TRBV30 and J is TRBJ2-7; D call uncertain. Germline lookup yields CDR1 GTSNPN and CDR2 SVGIG (reference sequence). V lost 0 bases and J lost 6, with 12 bases in between. This CDR3 has 13 residues. DNA for the CDR3: TGTGCCTGGAGTGTAGGTTCGGGTGCCGAGCAGTACTTC. This translates into CAWSVGSGAEQYF. The full variable domain, its missing parts supplied by reference TRBV30 and TRBJ2-7, is SQTIHQWPATLVQPVGSPLSLECTVEGTSNPNLYWYRQAAGRGLQLLFYSVGIGQISSEVPQNLSASRPQDRQFILSSKKLLLSDSGFYLCAWSVGSGAEQYFGPGTRLTVT.

The chain recombines TRBV27 with TRBJ1-4, with D hard to call. CDR3 size: 12 residues. Trimming left V 8 bases short and J 4 bases short, with 8 bases between. The V gene's germline CDR1 is MNHEY and CDR2 SMNVEV (reference sequence). CDR3 nucleotides: TGTGCCAGCGGACTCTATAATGAAAAACTGTTTTTT. It translates to CASGLYNEKLFF.

The V call is TRBV29-1, the J call TRBJ2-6; D uncertain. The V end was cut by 4 bases, the J end by 3 bases, with 4 bases between. CDR3 length: 12 residues. CDR1 and CDR2 from the germline V gene are SQVTM and ANQGSEA. CDR3 DNA: TGCAGCGTTGTTCGTGGGGCCAACGTCCTGACTTTC. Its protein product is CSVVRGANVLTF.

The chain uses TRBV5-1 and TRBJ2-1; 11 nucleotides agree with TRBD2. The CDR3 is 18 amino acids. V shed 1 base, J shed 8 bases, and the junction held 14 bases outside the gene matches. The germline V gene encodes CDR1 SGHRS and CDR2 YFSETQ. CDR3 loop: CASSLKGSGRAREYEQFF. The CDR3 nucleotides are TGCGCCAGCAGCTTGAAGGGTAGCGGGAGGGCCAGGGAGTATGAGCAGTTCTTC. Full variable domain (outside the CDR3, taken from reference TRBV5-1 and TRBJ2-1): KAGVTQTPRYLIKTRGQQVTLSCSPISGHRSVSWYQQTPGQGLQFLFEYFSETQRNKGNFPGRFSGRQFSNSRSEMNVSTLELGDSALYLCASSLKGSGRAREYEQFFGPGTRLTVL.

The J gene is TRBJ1-1, the V gene TRBV6-5, with D possibly TRBD1 on 6 matching bases. Germline values: CDR1 MNHEY, CDR2 SVGAGI. V lost 2 bases and J 3 bases, leaving 7 bases between the germline ends. There are 13 residues in the CDR3. The CDR3 region is CASSYGGDTEAFF. In DNA, the CDR3 is TGTGCCAGCAGTTACGGGGGCGACACTGAAGCTTTCTTT.

Many counts were recorded for this clone. The V call is TRBV30, the J call TRBJ1-5; D ambiguous. CDR3 length: 14 residues. The V gene lost 3 bases and the J gene lost 10 bases, with 19 bases spanning the gap. The V gene's germline CDR1 is GTSNPN and CDR2 SVGIG (reference sequence). The CDR3 region is CAWSASFTGNPQHF. In DNA form, the CDR3 reads TGTGCCTGGAGCGCATCTTTCACGGGGAATCCCCAGCATTTT. The variable domain in full, completed from reference TRBV30 and TRBJ1-5, reads SQTIHQWPATLVQPVGSPLSLECTVEGTSNPNLYWYRQAAGRGLQLLFYSVGIGQISSEVPQNLSASRPQDRQFILSSKKLLLSDSGFYLCAWSASFTGNPQHFGDGTRLSIL.

This chain links TRBV6-1 with TRBJ1-5, with 9 nucleotides matching TRBD1. The CDR3 is made up of 15 amino acids. Losses at the gene ends were 2 bases for V and 6 bases for J; bases not matched to a gene: 5. Germline V gene lookup returns CDR1 MNHNS and CDR2 SASEGT. Written as DNA, the CDR3 is TGTGCCAGCAGTGAAAGGCGGACAGGGGTTCAGCCCCAGCATTTT. Its protein is CASSERRTGVQPQHF.